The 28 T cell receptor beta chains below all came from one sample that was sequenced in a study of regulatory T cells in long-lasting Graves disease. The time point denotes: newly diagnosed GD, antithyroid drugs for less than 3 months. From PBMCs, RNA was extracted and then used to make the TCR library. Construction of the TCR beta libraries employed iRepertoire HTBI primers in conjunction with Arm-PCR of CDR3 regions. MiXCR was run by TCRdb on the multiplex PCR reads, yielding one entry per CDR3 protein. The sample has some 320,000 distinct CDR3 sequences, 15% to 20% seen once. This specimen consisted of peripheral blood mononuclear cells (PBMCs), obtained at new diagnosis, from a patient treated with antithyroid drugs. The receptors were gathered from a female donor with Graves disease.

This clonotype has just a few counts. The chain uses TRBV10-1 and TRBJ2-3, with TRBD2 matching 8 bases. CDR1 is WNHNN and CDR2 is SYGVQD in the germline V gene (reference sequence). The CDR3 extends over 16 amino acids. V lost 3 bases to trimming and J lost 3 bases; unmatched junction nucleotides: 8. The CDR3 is CASSDGFGTRTDTQYF. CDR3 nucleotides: TGCGCCAGCAGTGACGGTTTTGGGACTAGAACAGATACGCAGTATTTT.

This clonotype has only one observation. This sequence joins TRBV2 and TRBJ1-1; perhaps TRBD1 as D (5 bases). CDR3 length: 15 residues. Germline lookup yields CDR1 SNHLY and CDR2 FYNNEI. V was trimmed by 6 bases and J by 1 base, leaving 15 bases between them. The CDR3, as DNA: TGTGCCAGCAGCTTAACGTTTGGGGGGAACACTGAAGCTTTCTTT. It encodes CASSLTFGGNTEAFF.

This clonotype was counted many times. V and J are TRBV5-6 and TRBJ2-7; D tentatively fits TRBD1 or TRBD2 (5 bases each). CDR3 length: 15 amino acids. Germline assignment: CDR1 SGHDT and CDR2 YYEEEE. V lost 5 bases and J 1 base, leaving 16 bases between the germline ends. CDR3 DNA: TGTGCCAGCAGGTACGGGACGCTTAGTTCCTACGAGCAGTACTTC. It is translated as CASRYGTLSSYEQYF.

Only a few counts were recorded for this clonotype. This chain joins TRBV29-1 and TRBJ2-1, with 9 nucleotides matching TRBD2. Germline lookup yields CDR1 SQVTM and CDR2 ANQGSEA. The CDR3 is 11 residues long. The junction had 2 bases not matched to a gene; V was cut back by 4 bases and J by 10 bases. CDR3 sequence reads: CSVALAGEQFF. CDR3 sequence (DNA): TGCAGCGTTGCTCTAGCGGGAGAGCAGTTCTTC.

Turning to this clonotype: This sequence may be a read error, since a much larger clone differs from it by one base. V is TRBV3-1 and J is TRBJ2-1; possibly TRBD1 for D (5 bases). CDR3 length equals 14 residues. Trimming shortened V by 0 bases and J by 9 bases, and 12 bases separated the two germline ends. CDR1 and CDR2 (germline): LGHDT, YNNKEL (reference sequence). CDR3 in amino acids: CASSQEIGRGEQFF. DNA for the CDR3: TGTGCCAGCAGCCAAGAAATAGGTAGGGGTGAGCAGTTCTTC.

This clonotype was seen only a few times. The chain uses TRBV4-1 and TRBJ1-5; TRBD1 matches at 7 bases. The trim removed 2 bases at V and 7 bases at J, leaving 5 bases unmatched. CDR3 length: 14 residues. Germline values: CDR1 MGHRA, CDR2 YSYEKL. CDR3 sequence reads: CASSQPGQRQPQHF. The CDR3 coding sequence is TGCGCCAGCAGCCAACCGGGACAGAGGCAGCCCCAGCATTTT.

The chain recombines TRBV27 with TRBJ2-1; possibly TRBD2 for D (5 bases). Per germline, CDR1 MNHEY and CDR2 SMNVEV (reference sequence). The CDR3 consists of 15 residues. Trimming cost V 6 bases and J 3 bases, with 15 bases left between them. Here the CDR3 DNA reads TGTGCCAGCAGGCCCAGGACGGGAATCTACAATGAGCAGTTCTTC. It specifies CASRPRTGIYNEQFF.

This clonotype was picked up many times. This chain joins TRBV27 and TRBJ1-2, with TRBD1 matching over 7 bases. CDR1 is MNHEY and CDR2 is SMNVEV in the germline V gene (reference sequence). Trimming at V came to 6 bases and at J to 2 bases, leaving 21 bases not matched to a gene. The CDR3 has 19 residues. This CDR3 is CASSGRGQYSDHDNYGYTF. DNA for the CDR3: TGTGCCAGCAGCGGACGGGGACAGTACTCAGATCACGACAACTATGGCTACACCTTC.

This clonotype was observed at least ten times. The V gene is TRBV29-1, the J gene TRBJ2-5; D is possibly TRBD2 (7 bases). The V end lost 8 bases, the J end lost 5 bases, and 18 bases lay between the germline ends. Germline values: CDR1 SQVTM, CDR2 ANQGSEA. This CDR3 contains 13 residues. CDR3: CSPQGGGRETQYF. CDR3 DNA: TGCAGCCCCCAAGGGGGGGGTAGGGAGACCCAGTACTTC.

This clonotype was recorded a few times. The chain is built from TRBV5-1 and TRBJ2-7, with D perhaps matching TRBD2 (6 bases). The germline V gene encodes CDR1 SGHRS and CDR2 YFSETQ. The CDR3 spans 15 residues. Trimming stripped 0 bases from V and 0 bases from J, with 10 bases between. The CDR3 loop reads CASSLEAGNSYEQYF. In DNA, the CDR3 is TGCGCCAGCAGCTTGGAGGCGGGGAACTCCTACGAGCAGTACTTC. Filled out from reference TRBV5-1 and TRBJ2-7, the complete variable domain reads KAGVTQTPRYLIKTRGQQVTLSCSPISGHRSVSWYQQTPGQGLQFLFEYFSETQRNKGNFPGRFSGRQFSNSRSEMNVSTLELGDSALYLCASSLEAGNSYEQYFGPGTRLTVT.

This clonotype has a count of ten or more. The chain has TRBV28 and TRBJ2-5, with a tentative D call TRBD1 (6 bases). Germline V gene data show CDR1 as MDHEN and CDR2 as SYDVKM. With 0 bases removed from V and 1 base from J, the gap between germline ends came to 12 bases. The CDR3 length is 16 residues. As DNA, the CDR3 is TGTGCCAGCAGTTTATGGGACAGAGATTCCCAAGAGACCCAGTACTTC. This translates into CASSLWDRDSQETQYF.

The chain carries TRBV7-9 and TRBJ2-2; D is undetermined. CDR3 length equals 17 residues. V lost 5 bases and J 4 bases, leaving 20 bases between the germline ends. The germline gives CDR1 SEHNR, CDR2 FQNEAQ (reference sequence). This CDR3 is CASSPPEGTRGTGELFF. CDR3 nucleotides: TGTGCCAGCAGCCCCCCGGAAGGTACGAGAGGCACCGGGGAGCTGTTTTTT.

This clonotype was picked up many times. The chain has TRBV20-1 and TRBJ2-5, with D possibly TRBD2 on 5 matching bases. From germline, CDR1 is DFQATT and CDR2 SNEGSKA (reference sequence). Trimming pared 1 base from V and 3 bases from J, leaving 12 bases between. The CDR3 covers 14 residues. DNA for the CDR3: TGCAGTGCTAGAGTATGGACTCGTGAAGAGACCCAGTACTTC. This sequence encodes CSARVWTREETQYF.

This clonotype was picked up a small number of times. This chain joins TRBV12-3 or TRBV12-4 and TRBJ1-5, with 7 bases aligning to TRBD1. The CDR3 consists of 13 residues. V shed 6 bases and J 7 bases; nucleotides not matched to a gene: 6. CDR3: CASRSTGEQPQHF. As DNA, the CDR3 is TGTGCCAGCAGGTCTACAGGGGAACAGCCCCAGCATTTT.

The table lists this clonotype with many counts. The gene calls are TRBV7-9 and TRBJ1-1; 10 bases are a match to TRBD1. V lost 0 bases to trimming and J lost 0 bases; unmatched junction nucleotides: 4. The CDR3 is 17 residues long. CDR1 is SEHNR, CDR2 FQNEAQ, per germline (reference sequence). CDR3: CASSLAGTGAMNTEAFF. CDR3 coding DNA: TGTGCCAGCAGCTTAGCGGGGACAGGGGCCATGAACACTGAAGCTTTCTTT.

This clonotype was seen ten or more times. CDR3 DNA: TGTGCCAGCAGGGGACTAGCGGGTAGCACAGATACGCAGTATTTT. Protein product: CASRGLAGSTDTQYF. The chain has TRBV27 and TRBJ2-3; 12 nucleotides align to TRBD2. In germline, CDR1 is MNHEY, CDR2 SMNVEV (reference sequence). With V trimmed by 6 bases and J by 0 bases, 1 base remained unmatched. The CDR3 runs to 15 residues.

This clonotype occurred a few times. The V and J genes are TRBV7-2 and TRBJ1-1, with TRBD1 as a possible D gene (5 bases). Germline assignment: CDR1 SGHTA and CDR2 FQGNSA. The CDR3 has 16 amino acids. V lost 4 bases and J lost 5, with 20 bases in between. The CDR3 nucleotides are TGTGCCAGCAGCTCGGACGGGGGGGGGTCGGGAACTGAAGCTTTCTTT. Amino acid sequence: CASSSDGGGSGTEAFF.

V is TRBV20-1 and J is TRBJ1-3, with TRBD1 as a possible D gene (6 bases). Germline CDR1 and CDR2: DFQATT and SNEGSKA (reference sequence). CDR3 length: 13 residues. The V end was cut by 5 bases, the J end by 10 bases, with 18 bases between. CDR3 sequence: CSAAFRDMFTIYF. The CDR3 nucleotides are TGCAGTGCTGCCTTCCGGGACATGTTTACCATATATTTT.

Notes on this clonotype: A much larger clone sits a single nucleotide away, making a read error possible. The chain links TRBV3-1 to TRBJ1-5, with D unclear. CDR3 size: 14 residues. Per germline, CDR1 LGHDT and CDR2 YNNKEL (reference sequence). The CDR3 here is CASSLDMGNPPQHF. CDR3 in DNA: TGTGCCAGCAGCCTTGACATGGGGAATCCGCCCCAGCATTTT.

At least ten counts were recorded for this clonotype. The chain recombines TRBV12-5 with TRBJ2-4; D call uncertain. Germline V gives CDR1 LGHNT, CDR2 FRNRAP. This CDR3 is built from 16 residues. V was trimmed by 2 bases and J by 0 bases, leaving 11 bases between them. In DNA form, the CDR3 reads TGTGCTAGTGGTTTGTCCACCAGCGTAGCCAAAAACATTCAGTACTTC. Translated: CASGLSTSVAKNIQYF. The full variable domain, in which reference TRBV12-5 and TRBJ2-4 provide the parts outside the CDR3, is DARVTQTPRHKVTEMGQEVTMRCQPILGHNTVFWYRQTMMQGLELLAYFRNRAPLDDSGMPKDRFSAEMPDATLATLKIQPSEPRDSAVYFCASGLSTSVAKNIQYFGAGTRLSVL.

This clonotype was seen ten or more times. The CDR3 sequence: CATSRDQGADTQYF. The CDR3 nucleotides are TGTGCCACCAGCAGAGATCAGGGGGCAGATACGCAGTATTTT. The rearrangement links TRBV15 to TRBJ2-3; 7 nucleotides match TRBD1. CDR1 and CDR2 from the germline V gene are LNHNV and YYDKDF (reference sequence). This CDR3 has 14 residues. Unmatched junction bases numbered 1, after V lost 0 bases and J lost 4 bases.

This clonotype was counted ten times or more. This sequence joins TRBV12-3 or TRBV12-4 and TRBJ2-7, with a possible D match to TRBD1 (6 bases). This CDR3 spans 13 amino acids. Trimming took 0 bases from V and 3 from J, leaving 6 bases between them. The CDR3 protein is CASSLARGYEQYF. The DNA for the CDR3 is TGTGCCAGCAGTTTAGCCAGGGGCTACGAGCAGTACTTC.

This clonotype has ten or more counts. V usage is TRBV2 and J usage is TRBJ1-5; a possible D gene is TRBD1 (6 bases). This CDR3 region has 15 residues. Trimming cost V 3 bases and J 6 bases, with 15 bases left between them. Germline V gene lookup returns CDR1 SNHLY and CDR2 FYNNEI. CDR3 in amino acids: CASSEGPGGSQPQHF. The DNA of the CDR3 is TGTGCCAGCAGTGAGGGCCCGGGGGGCAGTCAGCCCCAGCATTTT.

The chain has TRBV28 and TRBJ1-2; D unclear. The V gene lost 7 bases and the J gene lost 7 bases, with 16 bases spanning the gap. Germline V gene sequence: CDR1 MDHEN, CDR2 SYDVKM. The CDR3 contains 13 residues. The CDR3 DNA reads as TGTGCCAGCACCGCCTACGGGGTGATTGGCTACACCTTC. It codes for CASTAYGVIGYTF.

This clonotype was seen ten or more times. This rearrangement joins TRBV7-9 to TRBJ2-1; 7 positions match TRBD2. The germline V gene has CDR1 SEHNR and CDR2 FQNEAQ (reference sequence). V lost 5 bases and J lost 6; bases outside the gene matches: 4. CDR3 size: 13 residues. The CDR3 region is CASSKWTSNEQFF. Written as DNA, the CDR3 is TGTGCCAGCAGCAAATGGACTAGCAATGAGCAGTTCTTC.

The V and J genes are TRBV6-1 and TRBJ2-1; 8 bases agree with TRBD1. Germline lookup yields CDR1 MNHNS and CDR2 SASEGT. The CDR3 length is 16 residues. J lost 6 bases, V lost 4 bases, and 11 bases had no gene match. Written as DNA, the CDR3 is TGTGCCAGCAGTGCCATGCCCGGGACAGGTGGCAATGAGCAGTTCTTC. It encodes CASSAMPGTGGNEQFF.

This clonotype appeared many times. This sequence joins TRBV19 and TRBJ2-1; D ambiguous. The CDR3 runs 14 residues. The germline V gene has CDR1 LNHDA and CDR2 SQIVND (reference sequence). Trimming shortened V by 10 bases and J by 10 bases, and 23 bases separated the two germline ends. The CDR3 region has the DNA TGTGCCACCGAGAGTATAGGTTTTAGCTCGGAGCAGTTCTTC. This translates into CATESIGFSSEQFF.

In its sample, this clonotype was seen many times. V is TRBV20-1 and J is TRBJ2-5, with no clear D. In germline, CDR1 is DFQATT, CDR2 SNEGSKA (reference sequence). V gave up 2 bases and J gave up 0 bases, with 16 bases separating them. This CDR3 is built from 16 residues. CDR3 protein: CSARSYFVYNQETQYF. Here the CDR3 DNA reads TGCAGTGCTAGATCCTACTTTGTTTATAACCAAGAGACCCAGTACTTC.